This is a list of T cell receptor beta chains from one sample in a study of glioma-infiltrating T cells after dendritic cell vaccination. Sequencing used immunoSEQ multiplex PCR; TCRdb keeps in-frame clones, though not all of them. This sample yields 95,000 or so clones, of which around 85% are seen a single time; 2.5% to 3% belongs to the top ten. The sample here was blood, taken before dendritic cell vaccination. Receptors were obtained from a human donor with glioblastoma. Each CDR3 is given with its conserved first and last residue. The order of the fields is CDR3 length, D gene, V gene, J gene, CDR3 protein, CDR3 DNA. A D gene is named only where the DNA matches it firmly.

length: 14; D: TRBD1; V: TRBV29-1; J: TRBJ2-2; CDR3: CSVEGQTYTGELFF; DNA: TGCAGCGTTGAGGGACAGACTTACACCGGGGAGCTGTTTTTT
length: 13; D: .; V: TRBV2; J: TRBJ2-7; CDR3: CASSVQGTWEQYF; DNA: TGTGCCAGCAGCGTACAGGGTACGTGGGAGCAGTACTTC
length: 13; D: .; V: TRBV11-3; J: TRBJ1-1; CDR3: CASSLGGNTEAFF; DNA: TGTGCCAGCAGCTTAGGCGGGAACACTGAAGCTTTCTTT
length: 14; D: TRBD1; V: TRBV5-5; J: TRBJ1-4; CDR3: CASSNRDRDEKLFF; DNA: TGTGCCAGCAGCAACCGGGACAGAGATGAAAAACTGTTTTTT
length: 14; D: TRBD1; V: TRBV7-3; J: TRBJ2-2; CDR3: CASSFWTGFGELFF; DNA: TGTGCCAGCAGCTTCTGGACAGGGTTCGGGGAGCTGTTTTTT
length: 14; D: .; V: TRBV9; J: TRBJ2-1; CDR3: CASSVARRYNEQFF; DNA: TGTGCCAGCAGCGTAGCCCGGAGGTACAATGAGCAGTTCTTC
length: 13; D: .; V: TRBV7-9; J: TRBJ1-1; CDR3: CASSPSESTEAFF; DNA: TGTGCCAGCAGCCCCAGTGAAAGCACTGAAGCTTTCTTT
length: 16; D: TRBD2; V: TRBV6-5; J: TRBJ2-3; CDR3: CASSYQGGGITDTQYF; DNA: TGTGCCAGCAGTTACCAGGGCGGGGGGATCACAGATACGCAGTATTTT
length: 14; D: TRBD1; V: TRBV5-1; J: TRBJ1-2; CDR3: CASSKVDRGYGYTF; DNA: TGCGCCAGCAGCAAGGTTGACAGGGGGTATGGCTACACCTTC
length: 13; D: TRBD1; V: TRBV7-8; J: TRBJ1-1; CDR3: CASSFSDRGRAFF; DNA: TGTGCCAGCAGCTTTTCGGACAGGGGAAGAGCTTTCTTT
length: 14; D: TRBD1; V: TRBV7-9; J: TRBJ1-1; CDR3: CASSLGQGNTEAFF; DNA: TGTGCCAGCAGCTTAGGACAGGGGAACACTGAAGCTTTCTTT
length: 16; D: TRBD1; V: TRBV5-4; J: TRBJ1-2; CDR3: CASSLAPGGPEVGYTF; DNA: TGTGCCAGCAGCTTGGCCCCAGGGGGGCCCGAGGTCGGCTACACCTTC
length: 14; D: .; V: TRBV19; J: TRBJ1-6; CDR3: CASKSDRDNSPLHF; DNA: TGTGCCAGTAAAAGCGACCGGGATAATTCACCCCTCCACTTT
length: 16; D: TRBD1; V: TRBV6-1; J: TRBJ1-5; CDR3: CASSDPGQALGLAQHF; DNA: TGTGCCAGCAGTGACCCGGGACAGGCCTTAGGGTTGGCCCAGCATTTT
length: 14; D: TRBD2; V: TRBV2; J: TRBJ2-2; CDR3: CASRGLAHTGELFF; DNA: TGTGCCAGCCGAGGACTAGCGCACACCGGGGAGCTGTTTTTT